This passage covers 17 T cell receptor beta chains from one sample sequenced in a study of cytomegalovirus exposure and HLA in healthy donors. Amplification used 60 Vbeta primers and 13 Jbeta primers. Generated by immunoSEQ multiplex PCR, the TCRdb table keeps only in-frame clones and is missing some. The sample includes about 82,000 clones, around 76% of them seen just once. Specimen: PBMCs. The receptors originated from a woman aged 50 to 60 in good health and CMV-seropositive.

The CDR3 is CASSRDSSSYNEQFF. CDR3 coding DNA: TGTGCCAGCAGCAGGGACTCGAGCTCCTACAATGAGCAGTTCTTC. The chain links TRBV9 to TRBJ2-1; TRBD2 might be the D (6 bases). The CDR3 runs to 15 residues. In germline, CDR1 is SGDLS, CDR2 YYNGEE. V shed 4 bases and J shed 0 bases, with 11 bases lying between them.

This chain joins TRBV5-1 and TRBJ2-6; TRBD1 is a possible D gene (5 bases). The CDR3 covers 15 residues. Trimming stripped 4 bases from V and 0 bases from J, with 8 bases between. The germline V gene encodes CDR1 SGHRS and CDR2 YFSETQ. The CDR3 here is CASSPGHSGANVLTF. The CDR3 nucleotides read TGCGCCAGCAGCCCCGGACACTCTGGGGCCAACGTCCTGACTTTC.

The chain carries TRBV9 and TRBJ2-2; 7 bases align to TRBD2. This CDR3 is 16 amino acids long. V shed 0 bases and J 4 bases; nucleotides not matched to a gene: 6. CDR1 and CDR2 (germline): SGDLS, YYNGEE. The CDR3 DNA reads as TGTGCCAGCAGCGTAGGAGGGAGGGCCGGCACCGGGGAGCTGTTTTTT. It specifies CASSVGGRAGTGELFF.

The rearrangement uses TRBV5-8 and TRBJ2-1; 12 bases are a match to TRBD2. CDR3 length: 16 amino acids. The ends lost 0 bases at V and 9 bases at J; junction bases unmatched: 7. Germline V gene sequence: CDR1 SGHTS, CDR2 YDEGEE. The CDR3 nucleotides read TGTGCCAGCAGCTTGGTCTTGACTAGCGGGAGCGTTGAGCAGTTCTTC. It codes for CASSLVLTSGSVEQFF.

This clone was detected only a few times. The rearrangement uses TRBV6-1 and TRBJ2-3; 10 positions match TRBD2. CDR3 length equals 15 residues. The trim removed 6 bases at V and 3 bases at J, leaving 6 bases unmatched. Germline values: CDR1 MNHNS, CDR2 SASEGT. The CDR3 DNA reads TGTGCCAGCAGAGACGGACTAGCGGAGACAGATACGCAGTATTTT. As protein: CASRDGLAETDTQYF.

The chain combines TRBV5-3 with TRBJ1-6, with TRBD1 identical over 7 bases. TRBV5-3 is designated an ORF whose function remains uncertain. The CDR3 loop spans 13 amino acids. V trimming: 4 bases; J trimming: 10 bases; junction bases outside the gene matches: 5. This CDR3 reads CARSATGVSPLHF. In DNA form, the CDR3 reads TGTGCCAGAAGCGCCACAGGGGTCTCACCCCTCCACTTT.

The chain carries TRBV6-5 and TRBJ2-1; a weak D match, TRBD2 (5 bases). V was trimmed by 3 bases and J by 5 bases, leaving 17 bases between them. This CDR3 has 16 amino acids. Looked up from germline, CDR1 is MNHEY and CDR2 is SVGAGI. DNA of the CDR3: TGTGCCAGCAGTTATACCACTAGTAACATTCACAATGAGCAGTTCTTC. Encoded protein: CASSYTTSNIHNEQFF.

J is TRBJ2-7 and V is TRBV5-1, with D unresolved. The CDR3 contains 16 residues. With 3 bases removed from V and 5 bases from J, the gap between germline ends came to 21 bases. Germline CDR1 SGHRS, CDR2 YFSETQ. The CDR3 protein is CASSSSRVGVVDEQYF. Here the CDR3 DNA reads TGCGCCAGCAGCTCCTCACGCGTCGGAGTAGTCGACGAGCAGTACTTC.

The chain links TRBV6-6 to TRBJ2-7; D remains ambiguous. This CDR3 is 13 amino acids long. CDR1 is MNHNY, CDR2 SVGAGI, per germline (reference sequence). V was shortened by 6 bases and J by 0 bases, with 9 bases between the two germline ends. For the CDR3, the DNA is TGTGCCAGCAGGGAGATTACCTCCTACGAGCAGTACTTC. This encodes CASREITSYEQYF.

The chain links TRBV27 to TRBJ2-4; TRBD1 matches at 7 bases. The CDR3 is 14 amino acids. Germline V gene lookup returns CDR1 MNHEY and CDR2 SMNVEV (reference sequence). V lost 8 bases, J lost 0 bases, and 4 bases stayed unmatched. CDR3: CASGRQGAKNIQYF. The CDR3 coding sequence is TGTGCCAGCGGGCGACAGGGAGCCAAAAACATTCAGTACTTC.

V usage is TRBV6-1 and J usage is TRBJ1-3; no reliable D call. Trimming shortened V by 7 bases and J by 0 bases, and 4 bases separated the two germline ends. The CDR3 contains 12 residues. Germline CDR1 is MNHNS and CDR2 is SASEGT. The CDR3 DNA reads as TGTGCCAGCACTGTCTCTGGAAACACCATATATTTT. As protein: CASTVSGNTIYF.

The chain combines TRBV10-3 with TRBJ2-7, with 8 bases identical to TRBD2. With 4 bases clipped from V and 5 bases from J, the junction kept 13 bases outside the gene matches. CDR1 and CDR2 (germline): ENHRY, SYGVKD. The CDR3 covers 16 residues. CDR3 in DNA: TGTGCCATCAGTGCACATCCCGGGACTAGGGAGGACGAGCAGTACTTC. This codes for CAISAHPGTREDEQYF.

V usage is TRBV5-1 and J usage is TRBJ1-1; TRBD1 is a possible D gene (6 bases). Germline V gives CDR1 SGHRS, CDR2 YFSETQ. This CDR3 region has 11 residues. V was trimmed by 3 bases and J by 11 bases, leaving 11 bases between them. Written as DNA, the CDR3 is TGCGCCAGCAGCTCTACAGGGCCGGCTTTCTTT. It codes for CASSSTGPAFF.

This chain links TRBV6-6 with TRBJ2-7; 10 bases align to TRBD2. Germline V gives CDR1 MNHNY, CDR2 SVGAGI (reference sequence). The V gene end was trimmed by 6 bases and the J gene end by 6 bases; junction bases not matched to a gene: 11. CDR3 length equals 15 residues. CDR3 nucleotide sequence: TGTGCCAGCAGACGAACCGGGACTAGCGCCGGCGAGCAGTACTTC. Its protein is CASRRTGTSAGEQYF.

The V and J genes are TRBV9 and TRBJ2-7; the match to TRBD1 covers 10 bases. Germline CDR1 reads SGDLS; CDR2 reads YYNGEE. V lost 3 bases, J lost 2 bases, and 5 bases stayed unmatched. This CDR3 has 15 residues. DNA of the CDR3: TGTGCCAGCAGCGCCTCCGGGACAGGGGCCTACGAGCAGTACTTC. It specifies CASSASGTGAYEQYF.

This clone was observed a single time. V gene TRBV5-6 combines with J gene TRBJ2-7; 9 nucleotides align to TRBD1. V gave up 0 bases and J gave up 1 base; unmatched junction bases: 2. The CDR3 totals 15 residues. Germline CDR1 reads SGHDT; CDR2 reads YYEEEE. The CDR3 sequence is CASSLDGTGSYEQYF. The CDR3 DNA reads TGTGCCAGCAGCTTGGACGGGACAGGGTCCTACGAGCAGTACTTC.

The gene calls are TRBV28 and TRBJ2-7, with 7 bases matching TRBD1. The CDR3 has 13 residues. After removal of 8 bases from V and 2 bases from J, the junction contained 6 bases not matched to a gene. Germline V CDR1 and CDR2: MDHEN, SYDVKM. DNA of the CDR3: TGTGCCAGCCGGGACAGCCGACCCTACGAGCAGTACTTC. It codes for CASRDSRPYEQYF.